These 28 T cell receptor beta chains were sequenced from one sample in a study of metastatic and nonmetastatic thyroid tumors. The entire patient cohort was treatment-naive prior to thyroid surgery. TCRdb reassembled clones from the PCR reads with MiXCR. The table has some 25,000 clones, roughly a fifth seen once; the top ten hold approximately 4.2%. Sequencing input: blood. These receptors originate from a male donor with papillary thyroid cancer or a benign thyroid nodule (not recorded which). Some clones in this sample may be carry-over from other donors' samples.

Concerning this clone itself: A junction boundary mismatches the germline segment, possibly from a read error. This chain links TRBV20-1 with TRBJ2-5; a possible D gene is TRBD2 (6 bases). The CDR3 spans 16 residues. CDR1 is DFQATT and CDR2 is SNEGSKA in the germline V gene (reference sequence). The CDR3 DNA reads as TGCAGTGATAGAGGGGTAGGCGGGATACCGGGAGAGACCCAGTACTTC. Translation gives CSDRGVGGIPGETQYF.

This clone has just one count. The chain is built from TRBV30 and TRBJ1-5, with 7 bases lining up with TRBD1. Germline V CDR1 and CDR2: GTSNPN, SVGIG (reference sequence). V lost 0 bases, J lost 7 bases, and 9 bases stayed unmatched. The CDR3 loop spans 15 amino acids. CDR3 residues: CAWSVGGTDGQPQHF. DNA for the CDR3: TGTGCCTGGAGTGTAGGTGGGACAGATGGGCAGCCCCAGCATTTT.

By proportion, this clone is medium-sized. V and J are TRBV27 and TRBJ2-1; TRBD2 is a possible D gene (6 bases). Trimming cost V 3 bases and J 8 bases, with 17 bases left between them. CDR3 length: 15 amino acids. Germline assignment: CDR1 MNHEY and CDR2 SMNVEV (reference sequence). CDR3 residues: CASSFSSGGRYEQFF. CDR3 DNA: TGTGCCAGCAGTTTTTCGTCAGGAGGGAGGTATGAGCAGTTCTTC.

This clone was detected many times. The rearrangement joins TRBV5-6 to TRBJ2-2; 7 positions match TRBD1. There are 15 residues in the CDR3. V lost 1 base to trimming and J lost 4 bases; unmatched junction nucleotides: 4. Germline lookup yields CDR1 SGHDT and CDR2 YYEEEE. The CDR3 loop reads CASSLTGDGTGELFF. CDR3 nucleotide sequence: TGTGCCAGCAGCTTGACAGGGGACGGCACCGGGGAGCTGTTTTTT.

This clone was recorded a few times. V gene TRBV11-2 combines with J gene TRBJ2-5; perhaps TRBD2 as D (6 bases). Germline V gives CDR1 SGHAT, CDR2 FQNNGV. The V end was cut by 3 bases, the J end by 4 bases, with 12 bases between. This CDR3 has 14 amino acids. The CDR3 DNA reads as TGTGCCAGCAGCTTTTCCGGGGGAGGAGAGACCCAGTACTTC. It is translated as CASSFSGGGETQYF.

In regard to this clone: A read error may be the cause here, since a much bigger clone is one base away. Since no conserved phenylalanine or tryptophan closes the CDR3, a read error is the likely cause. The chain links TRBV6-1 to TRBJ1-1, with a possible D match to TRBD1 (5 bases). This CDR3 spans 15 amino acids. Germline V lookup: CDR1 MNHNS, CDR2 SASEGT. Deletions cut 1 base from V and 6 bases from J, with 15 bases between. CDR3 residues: CASSEDPGTLPEAFS. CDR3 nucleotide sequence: TGTGCCAGCAGTGAAGACCCAGGGACCCTTCCTGAAGCTTTCTCT.

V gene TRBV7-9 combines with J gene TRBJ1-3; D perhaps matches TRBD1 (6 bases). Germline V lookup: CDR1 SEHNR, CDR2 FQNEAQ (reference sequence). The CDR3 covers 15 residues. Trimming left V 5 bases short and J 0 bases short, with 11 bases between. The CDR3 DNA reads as TGTGCCAGCAGCCGACAGGCTACCTCTGGAAACACCATATATTTT. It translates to CASSRQATSGNTIYF.

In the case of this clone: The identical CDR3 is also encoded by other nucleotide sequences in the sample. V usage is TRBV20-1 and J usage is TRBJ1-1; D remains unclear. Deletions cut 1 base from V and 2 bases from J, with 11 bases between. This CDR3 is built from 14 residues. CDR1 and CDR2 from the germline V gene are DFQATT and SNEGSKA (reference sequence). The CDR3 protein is CSARGVPGNTEAFF. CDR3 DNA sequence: TGCAGTGCTAGAGGAGTTCCTGGTAACACTGAAGCTTTCTTT.

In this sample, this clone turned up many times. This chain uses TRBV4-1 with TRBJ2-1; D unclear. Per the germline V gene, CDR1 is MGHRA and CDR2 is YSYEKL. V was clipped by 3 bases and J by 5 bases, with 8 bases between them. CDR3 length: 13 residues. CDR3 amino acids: CASSHPNDNEQFF. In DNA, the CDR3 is TGCGCCAGCAGCCATCCCAACGACAATGAGCAGTTCTTC.

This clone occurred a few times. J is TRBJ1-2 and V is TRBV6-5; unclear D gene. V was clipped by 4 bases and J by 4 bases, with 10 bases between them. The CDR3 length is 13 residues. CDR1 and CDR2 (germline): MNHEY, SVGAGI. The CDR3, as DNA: TGTGCCAGCAGTTCGGGATCACTCTATGGCTACACCTTC. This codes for CASSSGSLYGYTF.

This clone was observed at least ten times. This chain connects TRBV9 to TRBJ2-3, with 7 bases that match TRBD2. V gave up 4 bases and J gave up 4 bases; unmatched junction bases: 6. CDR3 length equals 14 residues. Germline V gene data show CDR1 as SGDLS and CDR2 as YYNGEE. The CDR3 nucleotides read TGTGCCAGCAGCCTCTTAGCGGGCTCAGATACGCAGTATTTT. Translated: CASSLLAGSDTQYF.

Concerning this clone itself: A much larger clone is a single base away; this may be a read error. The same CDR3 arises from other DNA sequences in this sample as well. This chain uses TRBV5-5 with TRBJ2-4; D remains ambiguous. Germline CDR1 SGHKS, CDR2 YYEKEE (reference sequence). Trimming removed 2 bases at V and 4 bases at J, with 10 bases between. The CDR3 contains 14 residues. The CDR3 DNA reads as TGTGCCAGCAGCTTCGTTGATGTTAAAAACATTCAGTACTTC. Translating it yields CASSFVDVKNIQYF.

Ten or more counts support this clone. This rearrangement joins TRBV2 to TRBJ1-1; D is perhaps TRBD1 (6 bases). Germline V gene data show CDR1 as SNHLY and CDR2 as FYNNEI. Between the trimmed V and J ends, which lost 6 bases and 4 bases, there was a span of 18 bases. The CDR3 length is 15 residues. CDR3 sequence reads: CASRAEQGLGTEAFF. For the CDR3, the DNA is TGTGCCAGCAGGGCAGAACAGGGTCTGGGCACTGAAGCTTTCTTT. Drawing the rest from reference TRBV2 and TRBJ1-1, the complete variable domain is EPEVTQTPSHQVTQMGQEVILRCVPISNHLYFYWYRQILGQKVEFLVSFYNNEISEKSEIFDDQFSVERPDGSNFTLKIRSTKLEDSAMYFCASRAEQGLGTEAFFGQGTRLTVV.

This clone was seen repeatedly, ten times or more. CDR3 sequence: CASSAGLAVYNEQFF. In DNA, the CDR3 is TGCGCCAGCAGTGCCGGACTAGCGGTTTACAATGAGCAGTTCTTC. The chain couples TRBV10-1 to TRBJ2-1, with 10 nucleotides matching TRBD2. Per the germline V gene, CDR1 is WNHNN and CDR2 is SYGVQD (reference sequence). The CDR3 contains 15 residues. V gave up 4 bases and J gave up 4 bases; unmatched junction bases: 4.

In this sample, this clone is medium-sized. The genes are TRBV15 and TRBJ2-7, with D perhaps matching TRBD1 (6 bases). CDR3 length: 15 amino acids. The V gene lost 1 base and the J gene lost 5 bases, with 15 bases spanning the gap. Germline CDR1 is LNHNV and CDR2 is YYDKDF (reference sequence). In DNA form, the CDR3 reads TGTGCCACCAGCAGAGTAGGGGGTCTAAGGCACGAGCAGTACTTC. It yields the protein CATSRVGGLRHEQYF. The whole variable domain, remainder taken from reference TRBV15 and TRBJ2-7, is DAMVIQNPRYQVTQFGKPVTLSCSQTLNHNVMYWYQQKSSQAPKLLFHYYDKDFNNEADTPDNFQSRRPNTSFCFLDIRSPGLGDTAMYLCATSRVGGLRHEQYFGPGTRLTVT.

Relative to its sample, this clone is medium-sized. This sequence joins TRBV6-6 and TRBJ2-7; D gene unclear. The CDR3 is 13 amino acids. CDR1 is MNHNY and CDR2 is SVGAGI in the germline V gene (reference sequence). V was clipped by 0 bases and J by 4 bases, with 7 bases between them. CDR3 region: CASSYSSSYEQYF. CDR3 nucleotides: TGTGCCAGCAGTTACTCATCATCGTACGAGCAGTACTTC.

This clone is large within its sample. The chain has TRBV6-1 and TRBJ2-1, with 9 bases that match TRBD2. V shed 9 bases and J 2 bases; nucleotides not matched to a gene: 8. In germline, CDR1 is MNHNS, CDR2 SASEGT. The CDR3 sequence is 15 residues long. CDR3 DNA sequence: TGTGCCAGTTCCCCGACTAGCGGAACCTACAATGAGCAGTTCTTC. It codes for CASSPTSGTYNEQFF.

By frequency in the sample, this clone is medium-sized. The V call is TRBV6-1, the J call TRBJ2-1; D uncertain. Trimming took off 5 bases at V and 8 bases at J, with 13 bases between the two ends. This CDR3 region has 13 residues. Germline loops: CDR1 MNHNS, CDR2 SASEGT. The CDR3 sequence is CASSSFRLDEQFF. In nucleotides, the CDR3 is TGTGCCAGCAGTTCCTTCAGGCTAGATGAGCAGTTCTTC.

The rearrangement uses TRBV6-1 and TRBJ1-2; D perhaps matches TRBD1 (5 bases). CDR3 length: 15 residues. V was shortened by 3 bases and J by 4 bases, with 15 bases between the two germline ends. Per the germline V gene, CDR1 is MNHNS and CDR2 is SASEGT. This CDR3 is CASSESEGWAYGYTF. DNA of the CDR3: TGTGCCAGCAGTGAGTCGGAGGGGTGGGCCTATGGCTACACCTTC.

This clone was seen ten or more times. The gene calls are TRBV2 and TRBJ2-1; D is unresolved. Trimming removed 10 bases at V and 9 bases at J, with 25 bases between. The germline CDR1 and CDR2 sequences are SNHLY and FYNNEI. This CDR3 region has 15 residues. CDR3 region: CATGRTLPIFSEQFF. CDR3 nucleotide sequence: TGTGCCACCGGCCGGACCCTCCCAATATTCAGTGAGCAGTTCTTC.

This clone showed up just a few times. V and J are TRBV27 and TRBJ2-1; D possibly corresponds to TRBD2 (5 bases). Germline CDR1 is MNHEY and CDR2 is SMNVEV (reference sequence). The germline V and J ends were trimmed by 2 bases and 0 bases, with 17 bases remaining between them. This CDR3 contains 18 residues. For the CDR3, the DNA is TGTGCCAGCAGTTTACATCGACTGGAGGTGAGCTCCTACAATGAGCAGTTCTTC. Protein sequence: CASSLHRLEVSSYNEQFF.

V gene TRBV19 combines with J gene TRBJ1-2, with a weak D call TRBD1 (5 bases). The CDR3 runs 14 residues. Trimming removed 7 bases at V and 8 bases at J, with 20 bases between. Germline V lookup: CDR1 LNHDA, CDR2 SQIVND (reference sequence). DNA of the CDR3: TGTGCCAGTAAGAAGTCCCGGTCCGGGGGGGGCTACACCTTC. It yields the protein CASKKSRSGGGYTF.

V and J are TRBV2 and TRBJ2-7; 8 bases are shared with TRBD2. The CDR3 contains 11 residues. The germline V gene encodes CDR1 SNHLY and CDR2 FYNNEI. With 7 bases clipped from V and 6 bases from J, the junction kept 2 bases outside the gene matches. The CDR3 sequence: CASILAVEQYF. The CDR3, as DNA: TGTGCCAGCATACTAGCGGTCGAGCAGTACTTC.

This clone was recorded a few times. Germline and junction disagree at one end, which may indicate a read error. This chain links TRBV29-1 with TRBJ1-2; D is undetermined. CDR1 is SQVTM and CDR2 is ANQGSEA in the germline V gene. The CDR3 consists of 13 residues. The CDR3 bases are TGCAGCGTTTTAAAGACGGACCCCTGTGGCTACATCTTC. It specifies CSVLKTDPCGYIF.

This chain's CDR3 is CATISAGRDEQYF. The DNA for the CDR3 is TGTGCCACCATTTCGGCAGGGAGAGACGAGCAGTACTTC. This chain links TRBV24-1 with TRBJ2-7, with D perhaps assigned TRBD1 or TRBD2 (5 bases each). CDR3 size: 13 residues. Germline assignment: CDR1 KGHDR and CDR2 SFDVKD. Trimming left V 8 bases short and J 5 bases short, with 15 bases between.

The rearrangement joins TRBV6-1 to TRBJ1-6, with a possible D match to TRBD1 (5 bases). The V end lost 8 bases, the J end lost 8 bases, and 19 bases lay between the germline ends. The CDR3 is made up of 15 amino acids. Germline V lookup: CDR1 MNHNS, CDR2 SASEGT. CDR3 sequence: CASLDGHAGYSPLHF. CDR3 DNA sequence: TGTGCCAGCCTCGACGGACATGCGGGCTATTCACCCCTCCACTTT.

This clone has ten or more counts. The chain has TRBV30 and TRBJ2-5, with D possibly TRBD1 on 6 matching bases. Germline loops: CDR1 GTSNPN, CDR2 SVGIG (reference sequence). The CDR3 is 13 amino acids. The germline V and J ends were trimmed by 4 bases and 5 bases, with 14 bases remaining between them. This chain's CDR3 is CAWKAGAVETQYF. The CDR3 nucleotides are TGTGCCTGGAAGGCAGGGGCTGTGGAGACCCAGTACTTC.

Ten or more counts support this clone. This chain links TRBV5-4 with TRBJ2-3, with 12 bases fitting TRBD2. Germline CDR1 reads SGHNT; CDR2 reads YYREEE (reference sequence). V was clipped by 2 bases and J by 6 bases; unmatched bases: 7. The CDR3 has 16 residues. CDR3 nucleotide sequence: TGTGCCAGCAGCTTCGGACTAGCGGGATCTATTGATACGCAGTATTTT. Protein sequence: CASSFGLAGSIDTQYF. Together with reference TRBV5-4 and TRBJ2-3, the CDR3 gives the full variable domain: ETGVTQSPTHLIKTRGQQVTLRCSSQSGHNTVSWYQQALGQGPQFIFQYYREEENGRGNFPPRFSGLQFPNYSSELNVNALELDDSALYLCASSFGLAGSIDTQYFGPGTRLTVL.